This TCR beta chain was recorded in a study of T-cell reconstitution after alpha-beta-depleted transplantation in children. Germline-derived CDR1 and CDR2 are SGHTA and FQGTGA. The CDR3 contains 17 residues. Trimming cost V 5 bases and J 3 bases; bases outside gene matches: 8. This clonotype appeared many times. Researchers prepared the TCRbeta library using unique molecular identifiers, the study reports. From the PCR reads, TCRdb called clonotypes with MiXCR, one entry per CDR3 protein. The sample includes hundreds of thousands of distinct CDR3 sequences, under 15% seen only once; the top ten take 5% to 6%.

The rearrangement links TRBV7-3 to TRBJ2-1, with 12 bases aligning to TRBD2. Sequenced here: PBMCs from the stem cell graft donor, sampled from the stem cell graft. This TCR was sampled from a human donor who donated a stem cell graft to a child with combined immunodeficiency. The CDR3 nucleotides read TGTGCCAGCAGCAGAGGACTAGCGGGACGGGGCTACAATGAGCAGTTCTTC. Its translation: CASSRGLAGRGYNEQFF.